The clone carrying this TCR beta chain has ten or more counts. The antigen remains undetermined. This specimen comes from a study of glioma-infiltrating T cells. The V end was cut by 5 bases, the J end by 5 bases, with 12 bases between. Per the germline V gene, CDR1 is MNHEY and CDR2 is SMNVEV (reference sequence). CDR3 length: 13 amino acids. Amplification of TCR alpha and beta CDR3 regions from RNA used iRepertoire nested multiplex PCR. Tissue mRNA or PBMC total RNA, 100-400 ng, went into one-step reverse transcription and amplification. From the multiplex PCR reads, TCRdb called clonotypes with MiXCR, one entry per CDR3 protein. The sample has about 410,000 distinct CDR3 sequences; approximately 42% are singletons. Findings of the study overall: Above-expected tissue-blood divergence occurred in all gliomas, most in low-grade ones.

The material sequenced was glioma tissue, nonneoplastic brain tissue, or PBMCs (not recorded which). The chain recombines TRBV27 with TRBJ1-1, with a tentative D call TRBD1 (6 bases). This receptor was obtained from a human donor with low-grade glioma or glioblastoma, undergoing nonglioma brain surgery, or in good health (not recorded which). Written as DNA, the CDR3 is TGTGCCAGCAGTGTCCAGGGGTGGACTGAAGCTTTCTTT. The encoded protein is CASSVQGWTEAFF.